This TCR beta chain was recorded in a study of shared clonotypes between healthy human individuals. Deletions cut 4 bases from V and 5 bases from J, with 12 bases between. The germline V gene has CDR1 LNHDA and CDR2 SQIVND (reference sequence). The CDR3 is 13 amino acids. The donors, healthy adults who were HIV-negative, had experienced no recent acute infections or vaccinations. Replicate PCRs were loaded with around 0.3 ug DNA from unsorted PBMC, about 30,000 T cell genomes. Only in-frame clones appear in the TCRdb table, and some are missing; sequencing was by immunoSEQ multiplex PCR. The sample yields a few hundred thousand clones, roughly 80% seen once.

The gene calls are TRBV19 and TRBJ2-7; tentatively, D is TRBD1 (5 bases). The sample taken for sequencing was PBMCs. The TCR originated in a woman in her thirties or forties in good health. Some clones in this sample may be carry-over from other donors' samples. The CDR3 bases are TGTGCCAGTAGTAGGGGCCGGTTGGACGAGCAGTACTTC. This encodes CASSRGRLDEQYF.